This TCR beta chain was retrieved from a study of cytomegalovirus exposure and HLA in healthy donors. Study results and caveats: At a 0.05 false discovery rate, a later analysis found 15,000 to 20,000 TCR beta sequences to be associated with HLA alleles. Earlier results showed most TCR beta V segments being productive about 90% or about 30% of the time. Information on immune exposure was restricted to one variable (CMV serostatus).

Comments on this clone: The antigen remains unidentified.

V was trimmed by 7 bases and J by 4 bases, leaving 17 bases between them. This CDR3 comprises 16 residues. Germline V CDR1 and CDR2: LNHDA, SQIVND (reference sequence). Vbeta (60) and Jbeta (13) primers were used in the PCR. Under the authors' procedure: Counted up in a later analysis, unique TCR beta chains came to 60 million to 95 million, with about 10 million shared. Profiling relied on immunoSEQ multiplex PCR, and the TCRdb table lists in-frame clones only, not all of them. Clone size and V and J calls were adopted from that table, with D and trimming inferred from the DNA. This repertoire includes around 60,000 clones.

The sequenced sample was PBMCs. The source of this sequence is a young man in good health and CMV-seropositive. This chain joins TRBV19 and TRBJ2-6; D gene uncertain. DNA of the CDR3: TGTGCCAGTAACCCGCAATTTAGTGTGGGGGCCAACGTCCTGACTTTC. It yields the protein CASNPQFSVGANVLTF.